These T cell receptor beta chains were read from a single sample in a study of Ad26.COV2.S vaccination and SARS-CoV-2 variants. Sequencing was performed with immunoSEQ multiplex PCR; in TCRdb, only in-frame clones are kept and a portion is missing. The top ten clones hold 2.5% of a sample with hundreds of thousands of clones, roughly 89% of them seen once. The starting material was peripheral blood, obtained in a trial of Ad26.COV2.S vaccine versus placebo. These receptors originate from a person between 18 and 65 years old who received the Ad26.COV2.S COVID-19 vaccine or a placebo. CDR3s include the opening cysteine and the closing phenylalanine or tryptophan. D genes are given only for firm matches. The size of a clone is reported for some rows only, either as once, few or many, or as a class for expanded clones.

CDR3: CASRDRGVAGELFF
DNA: TGTGCCAGCAGAGACAGGGGGGTTGCCGGGGAGCTGTTTTTT
D: TRBD1
length: 14
size: NA
J: TRBJ2-2
V: TRBV6-5

CDR3: CASSPSTGGHYGYTF
DNA: TGTGCCAGCTCACCCTCCACAGGGGGCCACTATGGCTACACCTTC
D: TRBD1
length: 15
size: NA
J: TRBJ1-2
V: TRBV18

CDR3: CASGVQAPQETQYF
DNA: TGCGCCAGCGGAGTACAGGCTCCCCAAGAGACCCAGTACTTC
D: NA
length: 14
size: once
J: TRBJ2-5
V: TRBV5-1

CDR3: CASSLEYRLGYGYTF
DNA: TGTGCCAGCAGCTTGGAGTACAGGTTGGGCTATGGCTACACCTTC
D: NA
length: 15
size: NA
J: TRBJ1-2
V: TRBV5-4

CDR3: CASSVELAGAETQYF
DNA: TGTGCCAGCAGCGTAGAGCTAGCGGGGGCAGAGACCCAGTACTTC
D: TRBD2
length: 15
size: NA
J: TRBJ2-5
V: TRBV9

CDR3: CASSLLGRGADTQYF
DNA: TGTGCCAGCAGTCTCCTGGGTCGGGGCGCAGATACGCAGTATTTT
D: NA
length: 15
size: NA
J: TRBJ2-3
V: TRBV6-5

CDR3: CASRTGLYGYTF
DNA: TGTGCCAGCAGGACAGGGCTATATGGCTACACCTTC
D: TRBD1
length: 12
size: NA
J: TRBJ1-2
V: TRBV2

CDR3: CASSLFGRAAQPQHF
DNA: TGTGCCAGCAGCTTATTTGGCAGGGCGGCTCAGCCCCAGCATTTT
D: NA
length: 15
size: NA
J: TRBJ1-5
V: TRBV7-9

CDR3: CASSGTGGQPQHF
DNA: TGTGCCAGCAGTGGGACAGGGGGACAGCCCCAGCATTTT
D: TRBD1
length: 13
size: NA
J: TRBJ1-5
V: TRBV2

CDR3: CASSQVLRGLAGGSEQFF
DNA: TGTGCCAGCAGCCAAGTCCTCCGAGGACTAGCGGGAGGGAGTGAGCAGTTCTTC
D: TRBD2
length: 18
size: NA
J: TRBJ2-1
V: TRBV4-2

CDR3: CASSYSTGEHTGELFF
DNA: TGTGCCAGCAGTTACTCGACAGGGGAGCACACCGGGGAGCTGTTTTTT
D: TRBD1
length: 16
size: once
J: TRBJ2-2
V: TRBV6-5

CDR3: CASSSMSGEGPRGAFF
DNA: TGTGCCAGCAGTTCCATGTCCGGGGAGGGACCCAGGGGGGCTTTCTTT
D: TRBD1
length: 16
size: NA
J: TRBJ1-1
V: TRBV7-2

CDR3: CASSVDRTANSPLHF
DNA: TGTGCCAGCAGCGTAGATCGGACAGCTAATTCACCCCTCCACTTT
D: NA
length: 15
size: NA
J: TRBJ1-6
V: TRBV9

CDR3: CASSFGLAGGLETQYF
DNA: TGTGCCAGCAGTTTCGGATTAGCGGGGGGACTTGAGACCCAGTACTTC
D: TRBD2
length: 16
size: few
J: TRBJ2-5
V: TRBV27

CDR3: CASRGGLAVYNEQFF
DNA: TGTGCCAGCAGGGGAGGACTAGCGGTTTACAATGAGCAGTTCTTC
D: TRBD2
length: 15
size: once
J: TRBJ2-1
V: TRBV2

CDR3: CASSPKPGVVTEAFF
DNA: TGCGCCAGCAGCCCGAAGCCAGGGGTTGTCACTGAAGCTTTCTTT
D: NA
length: 15
size: NA
J: TRBJ1-1
V: TRBV5-1

CDR3: CASSYRGRFDSPLHF
DNA: TGTGCCAGCAGTTACCGGGGGCGGTTTGATTCACCCCTCCACTTT
D: NA
length: 15
size: few
J: TRBJ1-6
V: TRBV6-5

CDR3: CASRIQGARDEQFF
DNA: TGTGCCAGCAGAATCCAGGGGGCGCGCGATGAGCAGTTCTTC
D: TRBD1
length: 14
size: NA
J: TRBJ2-1
V: TRBV5-6